This entry lists 13 T cell receptor beta chains sequenced from one sample in a study of T cell responses to AZD1222 COVID-19 vaccine. The table came from immunoSEQ multiplex PCR; TCRdb's copy has only in-frame clones and leaves some out. Of 150,000 to 180,000 clones in the sample, 90% are singletons; the top ten hold roughly 1.6%. The sequences come from peripheral blood, collected 28 days after the second AZD1222 dose. The receptors derive from an adult who received the AZD1222 COVID-19 vaccine.

V gene TRBV5-6 combines with J gene TRBJ1-4; D unclear. The CDR3 has 14 amino acids. The V end was cut by 0 bases, the J end by 8 bases, with 11 bases between. The germline V gene has CDR1 SGHDT and CDR2 YYEEEE. In DNA, the CDR3 is TGTGCCAGCAGCTTGGGGCTTCAAGCGGAAAAACTGTTTTTT. Its protein product is CASSLGLQAEKLFF.

The rearrangement uses TRBV20-1 and TRBJ2-7; D is perhaps TRBD1 (5 bases). Germline V gives CDR1 DFQATT, CDR2 SNEGSKA (reference sequence). The CDR3 contains 11 residues. Trimming cost V 2 bases and J 6 bases, with 8 bases left between them. CDR3 region: CSARHRSEQYF. For the CDR3, the DNA is TGCAGTGCTAGACACAGGAGCGAGCAGTACTTC.

This chain connects TRBV3-1 (or the pseudogene TRBV3-2) to TRBJ2-7; TRBD2 agrees at 10 bases. The trim removed 3 bases at V and 4 bases at J, leaving 3 bases unmatched. The CDR3 totals 14 residues. Germline CDR1 is LGHDT and CDR2 is YNNKEL (reference sequence). CDR3 DNA sequence: TGTGCCAGCAGCCACGGACTAGCGGAGTACGAGCAGTACTTC. Residues: CASSHGLAEYEQYF.

This rearrangement joins TRBV6-5 to TRBJ2-7; the D gene is possibly TRBD1 (5 bases). V lost 6 bases to trimming and J lost 3 bases, with 18 bases between them. Germline values: CDR1 MNHEY, CDR2 SVGAGI. The CDR3 consists of 15 residues. The CDR3 spells CASSYDSASGYEQYF. The CDR3 bases are TGTGCCAGCAGCTACGACAGCGCCTCAGGCTACGAGCAGTACTTC.

As DNA, the CDR3 is TGTGCCAGCAGTGATTCACCCAAGACAGGGGGTCCCCTTGAGTACTATGGCTACACCTTC. Translation gives CASSDSPKTGGPLEYYGYTF. The genes are TRBV2 and TRBJ1-2, with 9 nucleotides matching TRBD1. From germline, CDR1 is SNHLY and CDR2 FYNNEI. The CDR3 consists of 20 residues. With 3 bases clipped from V and 3 bases from J, the junction kept 20 bases outside the gene matches.

V usage is TRBV5-5 and J usage is TRBJ1-5; 10 positions match TRBD1. The germline V gene has CDR1 SGHKS and CDR2 YYEKEE (reference sequence). This CDR3 region has 15 residues. Trimming took 3 bases from V and 5 from J; bases not matched to a gene: 5. The CDR3 region has the DNA TGTGCCAGCAGCTCCCGGACAGGGGGAGATCAGCCCCAGCATTTT. Translation gives CASSSRTGGDQPQHF.

V and J are TRBV4-2 and TRBJ2-7; 10 bases are a match to TRBD2. With V trimmed by 0 bases and J by 1 base, 9 bases remained unmatched. This CDR3 is built from 18 residues. The germline V gene has CDR1 LGHNA and CDR2 YNFKEQ. The CDR3 protein is CASSQDFGTSVLSYEQYF. The CDR3 nucleotides are TGTGCCAGCAGCCAAGATTTCGGGACTAGCGTTCTGTCCTACGAGCAGTACTTC.

The V and J genes are TRBV27 and TRBJ1-1; no reliable D call. The CDR3 consists of 14 residues. Trimming removed 2 bases from V and 5 bases from J, with 12 bases in between. CDR1 and CDR2 from the germline V gene are MNHEY and SMNVEV (reference sequence). The CDR3 sequence is CASSLTGGGTEAFF. The CDR3 coding sequence is TGTGCCAGCAGTTTAACGGGAGGTGGGACTGAAGCTTTCTTT.

V gene TRBV19 combines with J gene TRBJ2-7; 7 nucleotides align to TRBD1. The junction had 10 bases not matched to a gene; V was cut back by 4 bases and J by 4 bases. The CDR3 spans 15 residues. Germline loops: CDR1 LNHDA, CDR2 SQIVND (reference sequence). DNA of the CDR3: TGTGCCAGTAGTAGCACCGGGACAGCGTCGTACGAGCAGTACTTC. Translating gives CASSSTGTASYEQYF.

The chain links TRBV24-1 to TRBJ2-1; D gene ambiguous. The ends were cut back, 6 bases at V and 0 bases at J, with 5 bases in the middle. The germline V gene has CDR1 KGHDR and CDR2 SFDVKD. The CDR3 length is 13 residues. The CDR3 region is CATSSSSYNEQFF. CDR3 DNA: TGTGCCACCAGTTCTAGCTCCTACAATGAGCAGTTCTTC.

The CDR3 sequence is CASSFFRTGDTGELFF. CDR3 DNA sequence: TGTGCCAGCAGTTTTTTCAGGACAGGGGACACCGGGGAGCTGTTTTTT. The J gene is TRBJ2-2, the V gene TRBV7-9, with 9 bases aligning to TRBD1. There are 16 residues in the CDR3. CDR1 is SEHNR, CDR2 FQNEAQ, per germline (reference sequence). The V and J ends lost 6 bases and 3 bases, in that order; junction bases with no gene match: 8. Combining the CDR3 with reference TRBV7-9 and TRBJ2-2 gives the whole variable domain DTGVSQNPRHKITKRGQNVTFRCDPISEHNRLYWYRQTLGQGPEFLTYFQNEAQLEKSRLLSDRFSAERPKGSFSTLEIQRTEQGDSAMYLCASSFFRTGDTGELFFGEGSRLTVL.

This clone has just one count. The chain links TRBV5-1 to TRBJ2-6, with 10 bases that match TRBD2. CDR3 length: 17 residues. The germline gives CDR1 SGHRS, CDR2 YFSETQ. V was pared by 2 bases and J by 0 bases, with 2 bases of the junction left unmatched. The CDR3 sequence is CASSLRTSGSGANVLTF. The DNA for the CDR3 is TGCGCCAGCAGCTTAAGGACTAGCGGCTCTGGGGCCAACGTCCTGACTTTC.

This clone was picked up one time. The genes are TRBV19 and TRBJ1-2; a possible D gene is TRBD1 (6 bases). Germline lookup yields CDR1 LNHDA and CDR2 SQIVND (reference sequence). V was cut by 3 bases and J by 7 bases, with 21 bases left in between. The CDR3 runs to 16 residues. This chain's CDR3 is CASSIPSTGSIGGYTF. For the CDR3, the DNA is TGTGCCAGTAGTATCCCCTCGACAGGATCCATCGGTGGCTACACCTTC.